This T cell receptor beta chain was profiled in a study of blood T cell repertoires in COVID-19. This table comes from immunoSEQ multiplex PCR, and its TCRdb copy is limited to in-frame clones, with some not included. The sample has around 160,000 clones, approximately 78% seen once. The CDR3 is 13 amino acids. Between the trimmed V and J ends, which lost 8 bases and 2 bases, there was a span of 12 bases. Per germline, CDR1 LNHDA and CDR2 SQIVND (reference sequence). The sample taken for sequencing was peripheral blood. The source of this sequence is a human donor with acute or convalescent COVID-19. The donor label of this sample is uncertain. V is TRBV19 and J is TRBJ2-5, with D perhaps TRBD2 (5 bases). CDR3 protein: CASRARGQETQYF. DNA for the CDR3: TGTGCCAGTCGTGCCCGAGGGCAAGAGACCCAGTACTTC. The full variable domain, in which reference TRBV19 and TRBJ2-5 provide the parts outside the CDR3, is DGGITQSPKYLFRKEGQNVTLSCEQNLNHDAMYWYRQDPGQGLRLIYYSQIVNDFQKGDIAEGYSVSREKKESFPLTVTSAQKNPTAFYLCASRARGQETQYFGPGTRLLVL.